The sequence of this T cell receptor (beta chain) was determined in a study of cytomegalovirus exposure and HLA in healthy donors. Regarding the study as a whole: What TCR beta sequences reportedly achieved was accurate prediction of HLA-A and HLA-B alleles in most subjects.

The CDR3 runs 16 residues. CDR1 and CDR2 (germline): SGHDT, YYEEEE. V was pared by 2 bases and J by 4 bases, with 15 bases between. 13 Jbeta primers and 60 Vbeta primers were used for the PCR. Using immunoSEQ multiplex PCR, the repertoire was profiled, and TCRdb retains in-frame clones only, with some absent. The sample consists of more than 90,000 clones, under 70% of them appearing once. As for this clone: What it recognizes is unknown.

The specimen sequenced was PBMCs. This receptor was obtained from a man younger than 40 in good health and CMV-seropositive. This sequence joins TRBV5-6 and TRBJ1-4, with a weak D call TRBD1 (6 bases). CDR3 bases: TGTGCCAGCAGCTTTTCAACAGGGTGGGATAATGAAAAACTGTTTTTT. It encodes CASSFSTGWDNEKLFF. Combining the CDR3 with reference TRBV5-6 and TRBJ1-4 gives the whole variable domain DAGVTQSPTHLIKTRGQQVTLRCSPKSGHDTVSWYQQALGQGPQFIFQYYEEEERQRGNFPDRFSGHQFPNYSSELNVNALLLGDSALYLCASSFSTGWDNEKLFFGSGTQLSVL.